This entry lists 21 T cell receptor beta chains sequenced from one sample in a study of T cell responses to AZD1222 COVID-19 vaccine. Generated by immunoSEQ multiplex PCR, the TCRdb table keeps only in-frame clones and is missing some. The sample has over 95,000 clones; around 85% are singletons. Material: peripheral blood, obtained 28 days after the second AZD1222 dose. Every receptor here comes from an adult who received the AZD1222 COVID-19 vaccine.

V is TRBV6-4 and J is TRBJ2-5; possibly TRBD1 for D (5 bases). The V and J ends lost 5 bases and 5 bases respectively, with 12 bases between them. From germline, CDR1 is MRHNA and CDR2 SNTAGT. The CDR3 sequence is 13 residues long. CDR3: CASSTQAGETQYF. The CDR3 DNA reads as TGTGCCAGCAGTACACAGGCTGGGGAGACCCAGTACTTC.

The V and J genes are TRBV6-5 and TRBJ1-3, with D unresolved. The CDR3 spans 16 residues. Germline V gene data show CDR1 as MNHEY and CDR2 as SVGAGI. V dropped 0 bases and J dropped 2 bases, with 11 bases sitting between them. The CDR3 reads CASSYSRAGAGNTIYF. CDR3 in DNA: TGTGCCAGCAGTTACTCGAGGGCAGGCGCTGGAAACACCATATATTTT.

This clone appeared a few times. This chain joins TRBV5-1 and TRBJ2-7, with TRBD1 identical over 7 bases. J was trimmed by 3 bases and V by 0 bases; bases with no gene match: 9. Per the germline V gene, CDR1 is SGHRS and CDR2 is YFSETQ. CDR3 length: 16 residues. The CDR3 nucleotides read TGCGCCAGCAGCTTGGCCGACAGGGAGTGGGACTACGAGCAGTACTTC. Translation gives CASSLADREWDYEQYF. The full variable domain, in which reference TRBV5-1 and TRBJ2-7 provide the parts outside the CDR3, is KAGVTQTPRYLIKTRGQQVTLSCSPISGHRSVSWYQQTPGQGLQFLFEYFSETQRNKGNFPGRFSGRQFSNSRSEMNVSTLELGDSALYLCASSLADREWDYEQYFGPGTRLTVT.

The genes are TRBV7-9 and TRBJ2-1; TRBD2 agrees at 8 bases. V lost 6 bases and J lost 7; bases outside the gene matches: 14. CDR1 and CDR2 from the germline V gene are SEHNR and FQNEAQ (reference sequence). CDR3 length equals 16 residues. Here the CDR3 DNA reads TGTGCCAGCAGTACCCCCGGGGGCGGGGGGCCTAATGAGCAGTTCTTC. This encodes CASSTPGGGGPNEQFF.

The rearrangement uses TRBV19 and TRBJ2-2; 7 positions agree with TRBD2. CDR3 length: 14 residues. The V and J ends lost 6 bases and 1 base, in that order; junction bases with no gene match: 2. Germline V CDR1 and CDR2: LNHDA, SQIVND (reference sequence). Here the CDR3 DNA reads TGTGCCAGTAGCCTAGCGGAGAACACCGGGGAGCTGTTTTTT. Amino acids: CASSLAENTGELFF.

The chain uses TRBV2 and TRBJ1-1; weak D call: TRBD1 (5 bases). The length of the CDR3 is 15 residues. Germline V gene data show CDR1 as SNHLY and CDR2 as FYNNEI. The germline V and J ends were trimmed by 5 bases and 5 bases, with 18 bases remaining between them. Here the CDR3 reads CASSSEKGHRTEAFF. In DNA form, the CDR3 reads TGTGCCAGCAGTTCGGAAAAGGGGCACCGGACTGAAGCTTTCTTT.

The V and J genes are TRBV19 and TRBJ1-1, with D tentatively TRBD1 (6 bases). The germline V gene encodes CDR1 LNHDA and CDR2 SQIVND (reference sequence). Trimming removed 2 bases at V and 4 bases at J, with 11 bases between. The CDR3 is made up of 14 amino acids. CDR3 DNA sequence: TGTGCCAGTAGTATAAGGGAAGGGGGCACTGAAGCTTTCTTT. It yields the protein CASSIREGGTEAFF.

This clone has a single count. The chain has TRBV6-2 or TRBV6-3 and TRBJ1-1; no firm D call. Germline V gene data show CDR1 as MNHEY and CDR2 as SVGEGT. V was clipped by 0 bases and J by 10 bases, with 15 bases between them. The CDR3 covers 14 residues. The CDR3 DNA reads as TGTGCCAGCAGTTACTCGCGCTCTGGGTCAGGAGCTTTCTTT. Amino acid sequence: CASSYSRSGSGAFF.

This rearrangement joins TRBV2 to TRBJ2-5; 9 bases match TRBD1. The CDR3 runs 15 residues. V gave up 4 bases and J gave up 5 bases; unmatched junction bases: 8. CDR1 is SNHLY, CDR2 FYNNEI, per germline. For the CDR3, the DNA is TGTGCCAGCAGTGTATTGGGACAGGGTTTTGAGACCCAGTACTTC. Translation gives CASSVLGQGFETQYF.

This clone was seen a single time. The gene calls are TRBV19 and TRBJ1-5, with D possibly matching TRBD1 (5 bases). There are 14 residues in the CDR3. Germline V lookup: CDR1 LNHDA, CDR2 SQIVND (reference sequence). Trimming cost V 0 bases and J 4 bases, with 7 bases left between them. The CDR3 region is CASSIDAGNQPQHF. The CDR3 coding sequence is TGTGCCAGTAGTATAGATGCAGGGAATCAGCCCCAGCATTTT.

The J gene is TRBJ1-2, the V gene TRBV5-1; D is uncertain. The CDR3 contains 13 residues. Trimming removed 0 bases at V and 4 bases at J, with 7 bases between. Germline CDR1 reads SGHRS; CDR2 reads YFSETQ. The CDR3 DNA sequence: TGCGCCAGCAGCTTGGGGCTGAGCTATGGCTACACCTTC. Translating it yields CASSLGLSYGYTF.

The chain recombines TRBV3-1 (or the pseudogene TRBV3-2) with TRBJ2-5; no clear D gene. CDR3 length: 15 residues. V was shortened by 0 bases and J by 1 base, with 9 bases between the two germline ends. Germline CDR1 is LGHDT and CDR2 is YNNKEL (reference sequence). The CDR3, as DNA: TGTGCCAGCAGCCAAGAGGGGTTAGCCCAAGAGACCCAGTACTTC. Its protein product is CASSQEGLAQETQYF.

The chain has TRBV4-3 and TRBJ1-2; D gene ambiguous. The germline gives CDR1 LGHNA, CDR2 YSLEER. With 1 base removed from V and 7 bases from J, the gap between germline ends came to 10 bases. The CDR3 length is 13 residues. The CDR3 loop reads CASSQGFRLGYTF. The CDR3 region has the DNA TGCGCCAGCAGCCAAGGGTTTCGTCTTGGCTACACCTTC.

This chain joins TRBV7-6 and TRBJ2-7; no reliable D call. The CDR3 length is 16 residues. Germline values: CDR1 SGHVS, CDR2 FNYEAQ. Trimming cost V 5 bases and J 0 bases, with 17 bases left between them. CDR3 amino acids: CASSQTRLAPSYEQYF. In DNA, the CDR3 is TGTGCCAGCAGCCAGACCCGTCTTGCCCCCTCCTACGAGCAGTACTTC.

The chain joins TRBV5-1 to TRBJ1-1, with D perhaps TRBD1 (5 bases). Germline assignment: CDR1 SGHRS and CDR2 YFSETQ. The V and J ends lost 1 base and 1 base respectively, with 29 bases between them. CDR3 length: 21 residues. CDR3 region: CASSLSPSAGWSFLRNTEAFF. The DNA of the CDR3 is TGCGCCAGCAGCTTGTCGCCGTCGGCAGGGTGGTCTTTCCTAAGGAACACTGAAGCTTTCTTT.

The V and J genes are TRBV6-1 and TRBJ2-3; no reliable D call. Looked up from germline, CDR1 is MNHNS and CDR2 is SASEGT. CDR3 length: 15 residues. Deletions cut 3 bases from V and 1 base from J, with 11 bases between. The CDR3: CASSEAGLGTDTQYF. The DNA for the CDR3 is TGTGCCAGCAGTGAGGCAGGCCTTGGCACAGATACGCAGTATTTT.

This clone is a singleton in its sample. The J gene is TRBJ1-6, the V gene TRBV5-4, with 9 nucleotides matching TRBD1. The germline gives CDR1 SGHNT, CDR2 YYREEE (reference sequence). The CDR3 consists of 15 residues. V was clipped by 4 bases and J by 9 bases; unmatched bases: 8. The CDR3 reads CASSDGQGYGSPLHF. As DNA, the CDR3 is TGTGCCAGCAGCGATGGACAGGGGTATGGTTCACCCCTCCACTTT.

This clone has more than one count but fewer than ten. The chain has TRBV15 and TRBJ1-1; D is unresolved. This CDR3 contains 17 residues. Germline values: CDR1 LNHNV, CDR2 YYDKDF (reference sequence). V was pared by 0 bases and J by 7 bases, with 21 bases between. DNA of the CDR3: TGTGCCACCAGCAGAGATCAAGGGCGCAGGACTAAGAATGAAGCTTTCTTT. Translated: CATSRDQGRRTKNEAFF.

This clone was recorded a few times. This chain uses TRBV27 with TRBJ2-3; the D is unclear. The CDR3 runs 13 residues. The germline V gene has CDR1 MNHEY and CDR2 SMNVEV (reference sequence). Deletions cut 3 bases from V and 2 bases from J, with 6 bases between. The CDR3 bases are TGTGCCAGCAGTTTCTCCCCCACAGATACGCAGTATTTT. It codes for CASSFSPTDTQYF.

The genes are TRBV28 and TRBJ1-3; D ambiguous. Germline CDR1 reads MDHEN; CDR2 reads SYDVKM. Trimming took 6 bases from V and 2 from J, leaving 2 bases between them. CDR3 length: 11 amino acids. In nucleotides, the CDR3 is TGTGCCAGCAGGGCTGGAAACACCATATATTTT. It specifies CASRAGNTIYF.

The CDR3 sequence is CASSQTTDRHDLSGELFF. CDR3 nucleotides: TGCGCCAGCAGCCAGACGACGGACCGTCACGATTTATCCGGGGAGCTGTTTTTT. This sequence joins TRBV5-1 and TRBJ2-2; D gene uncertain. V was shortened by 4 bases and J by 6 bases, with 25 bases between the two germline ends. This CDR3 contains 18 residues. Germline CDR1 reads SGHRS; CDR2 reads YFSETQ.